Listed here is a single TCR beta chain. Its target antigen remains unknown. No much larger clone exists at a distance of one base, and base qualities are not known. Libraries were built with the immunoSEQ multiplex PCR assay. TCRdb stores this immuneACCESS table with in-frame sequences only. Part of the clones is absent; in the studies checked, under half of the shortfall reflects unresolved V genes, and no reason is known for the rest. A total of 35,000 to 45,000 clones appear in this sample, 85% to 90% of them only once. 4% to 6% of the sample is taken by the ten largest. V is trimmed back by 0 bases and J by 6 bases, and the junction contains 6 bases that no gene match accounts for. As encoded in the germline V gene, CDR1 is MNHEY while CDR2 is SVGAGI. The CDR3 covers 16 residues, taking in both the cysteine and the phenylalanine. The kept DNA is CDR3 alone, 48 bases in frame from the first base.

The source of the sample is a study of T cell changes during pregnancy in multiple sclerosis (dated by TCRdb to the late 2010s). Broadly, across the study: The study looked at changes in the T cell repertoire across pregnancy in women with multiple sclerosis.

The specimen was peripheral blood, collected in the second trimester of pregnancy. The sequence joins TRBV6-5 to TRBJ2-2; 8 middle bases align to TRBD2. This TCR came from a female donor in good health, enrolled as a control in a pregnancy study. The nucleotides are TGTGCCAGCAGTTACTCCTGGACTAGCCTTCCCGGGGAGCTGTTTTTT. Translation gives CASSYSWTSLPGELFF.